The sequence of this TCR beta chain was determined in a study of CD8+ T cells in alopecia areata. Study-wide points: Lesional scalp displayed greater clonality than normal scalp, most notably in alopecia totalis/universalis. One nonresponder leaves baseline CD8+ expansion's link to response uncertain.

In the case of this clone: The antigen is not known.

V lost 0 bases and J lost 3, with 7 bases in between. CDR1 is SGHDT, CDR2 YYEEEE, per germline. CDR3 size: 14 residues. As for treatment: oral pan-JAK inhibitor, 5-10 mg twice daily. Extracted RNA was reverse transcribed into cDNA, the sequencing template. TCRdb's table, derived via immunoSEQ multiplex PCR, lists solely in-frame clones and lacks some. The sample consists of a few hundred thousand clones, over 60% of them appearing once. This receptor was taken from a human donor with alopecia areata. The chain employs TRBV5-6 and TRBJ1-5; D uncertain. Sequenced here: CD4+ T cells sorted from blood, sampled at week 44, from a patient treated with tofacitinib. CDR3 DNA: TGTGCCAGCAGCTTGGGCCGGACCAATCAGCCCCAGCATTTT. As protein: CASSLGRTNQPQHF.